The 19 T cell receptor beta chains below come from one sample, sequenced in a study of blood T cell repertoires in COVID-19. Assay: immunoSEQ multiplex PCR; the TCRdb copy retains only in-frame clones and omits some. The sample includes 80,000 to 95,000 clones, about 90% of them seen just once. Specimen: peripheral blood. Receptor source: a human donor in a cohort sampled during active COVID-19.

CDR3 loop: CASSEGTSGIYNEQFF. In DNA form, the CDR3 reads TGTGCCAGCAGTGAGGGGACTAGCGGGATTTACAATGAGCAGTTCTTC. The rearrangement links TRBV2 to TRBJ2-1, with 13 bases fitting TRBD2. CDR3 length equals 16 residues. After removal of 3 bases from V and 4 bases from J, the junction contained 3 bases not matched to a gene. The germline CDR1 and CDR2 sequences are SNHLY and FYNNEI.

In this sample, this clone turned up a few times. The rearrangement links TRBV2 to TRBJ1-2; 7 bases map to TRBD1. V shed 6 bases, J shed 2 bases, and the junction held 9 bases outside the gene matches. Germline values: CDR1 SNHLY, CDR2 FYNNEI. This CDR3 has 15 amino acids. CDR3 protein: CASSPPQGQNYGYTF. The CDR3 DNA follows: TGTGCCAGCAGCCCTCCTCAGGGACAGAACTATGGCTACACCTTC.

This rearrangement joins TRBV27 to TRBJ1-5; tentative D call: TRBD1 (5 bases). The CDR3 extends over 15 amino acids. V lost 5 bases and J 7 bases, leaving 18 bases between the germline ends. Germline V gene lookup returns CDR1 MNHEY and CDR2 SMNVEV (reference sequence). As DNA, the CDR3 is TGTGCCAGCAGTACCTCGGGGGGACCTCGACAGCCCCAGCATTTT. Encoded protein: CASSTSGGPRQPQHF.

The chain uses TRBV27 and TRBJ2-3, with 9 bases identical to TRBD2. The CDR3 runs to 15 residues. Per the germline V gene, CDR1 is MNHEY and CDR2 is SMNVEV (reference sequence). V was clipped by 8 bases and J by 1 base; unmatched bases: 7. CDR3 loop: CASGRGGAGTDTQYF. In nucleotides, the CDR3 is TGTGCCAGCGGACGCGGGGGGGCCGGCACAGATACGCAGTATTTT.

CDR3 in DNA: TGTGCCAGCAGCTTACTAGCGGGGGGCACGGGCTCCTACAATGAGCAGTTCTTC. Protein product: CASSLLAGGTGSYNEQFF. V and J are TRBV7-6 and TRBJ2-1, with 11 positions matching TRBD2. The trim removed 2 bases at V and 0 bases at J, leaving 6 bases unmatched. Germline CDR1 and CDR2: SGHVS and FNYEAQ. The CDR3 loop spans 18 amino acids.

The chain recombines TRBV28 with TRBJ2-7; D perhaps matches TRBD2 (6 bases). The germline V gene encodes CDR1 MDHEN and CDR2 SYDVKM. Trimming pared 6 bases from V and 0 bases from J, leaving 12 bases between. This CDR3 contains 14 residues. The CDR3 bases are TGTGCCAGCAGACCCCTAGCGAGCTCCTACGAGCAGTACTTC. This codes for CASRPLASSYEQYF. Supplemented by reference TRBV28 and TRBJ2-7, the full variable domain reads DVKVTQSSRYLVKRTGEKVFLECVQDMDHENMFWYRQDPGLGLRLIYFSYDVKMKEKGDIPEGYSVSREKKERFSLILESASTNQTSMYLCASRPLASSYEQYFGPGTRLTVT.

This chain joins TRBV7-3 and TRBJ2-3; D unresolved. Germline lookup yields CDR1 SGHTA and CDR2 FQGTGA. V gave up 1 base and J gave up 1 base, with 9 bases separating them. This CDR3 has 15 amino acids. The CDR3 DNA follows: TGTGCCAGCAGCTTAAGCTCACTACGCACAGATACGCAGTATTTT. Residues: CASSLSSLRTDTQYF.

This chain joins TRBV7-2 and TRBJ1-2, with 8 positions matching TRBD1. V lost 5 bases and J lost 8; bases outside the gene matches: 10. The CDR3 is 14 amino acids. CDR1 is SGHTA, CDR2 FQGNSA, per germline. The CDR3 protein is CASSTYLQGGGYTF. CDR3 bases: TGTGCCAGCAGCACCTACCTACAGGGGGGGGGCTACACCTTC.

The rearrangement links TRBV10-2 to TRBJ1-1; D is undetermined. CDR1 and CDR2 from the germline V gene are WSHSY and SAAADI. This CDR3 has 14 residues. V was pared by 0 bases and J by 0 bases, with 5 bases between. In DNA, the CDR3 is TGCGCCAGCAGTGAGTCACAGCTGAACACTGAAGCTTTCTTT. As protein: CASSESQLNTEAFF.

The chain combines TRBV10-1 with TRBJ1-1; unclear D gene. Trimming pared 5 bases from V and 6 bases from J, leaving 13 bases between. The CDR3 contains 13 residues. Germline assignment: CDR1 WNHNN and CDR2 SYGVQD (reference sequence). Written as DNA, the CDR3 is TGCGCCAGCAGTAAGGAGCGGAGTGCTGAAGCTTTCTTT. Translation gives CASSKERSAEAFF.

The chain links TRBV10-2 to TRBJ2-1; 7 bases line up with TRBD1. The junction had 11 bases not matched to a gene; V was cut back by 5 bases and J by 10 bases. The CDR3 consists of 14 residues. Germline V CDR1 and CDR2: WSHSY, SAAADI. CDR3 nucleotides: TGCGCCAGCAGTTCACCGACAGGGCTTGCGGAGCAGTTCTTC. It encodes CASSSPTGLAEQFF.

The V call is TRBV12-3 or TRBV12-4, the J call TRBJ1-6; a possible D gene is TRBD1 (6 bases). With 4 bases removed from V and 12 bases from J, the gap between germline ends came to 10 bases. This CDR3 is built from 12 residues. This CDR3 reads CASSYSQGPLHF. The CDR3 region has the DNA TGTGCCAGCAGTTACTCACAGGGACCCCTCCACTTT.

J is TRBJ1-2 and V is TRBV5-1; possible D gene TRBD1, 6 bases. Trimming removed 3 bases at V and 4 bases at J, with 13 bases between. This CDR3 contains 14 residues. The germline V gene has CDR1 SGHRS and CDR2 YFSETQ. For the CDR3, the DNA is TGCGCCAGCAGCTCTAGGGGGGGCAGCTATGGCTACACCTTC. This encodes CASSSRGGSYGYTF.

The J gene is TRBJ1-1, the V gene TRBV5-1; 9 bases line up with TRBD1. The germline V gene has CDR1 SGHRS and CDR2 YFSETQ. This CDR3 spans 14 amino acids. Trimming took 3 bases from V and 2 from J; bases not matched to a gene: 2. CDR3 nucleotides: TGCGCCAGCAGCTGGGGACAGGGAAACACTGAAGCTTTCTTT. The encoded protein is CASSWGQGNTEAFF.

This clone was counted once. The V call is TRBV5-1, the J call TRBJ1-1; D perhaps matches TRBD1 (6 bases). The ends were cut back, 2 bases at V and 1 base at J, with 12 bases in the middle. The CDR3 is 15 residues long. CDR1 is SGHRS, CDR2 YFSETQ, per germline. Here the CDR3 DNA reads TGCGCCAGCAGCTTTCAGGGGAAACAGAACACTGAAGCTTTCTTT. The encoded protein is CASSFQGKQNTEAFF.

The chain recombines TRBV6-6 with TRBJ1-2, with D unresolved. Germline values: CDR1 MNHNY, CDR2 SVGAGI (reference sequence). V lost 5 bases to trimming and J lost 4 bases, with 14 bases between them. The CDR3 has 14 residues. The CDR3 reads CASSIAPSGYGYTF. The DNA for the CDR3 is TGTGCCAGCAGTATCGCCCCAAGCGGCTATGGCTACACCTTC.

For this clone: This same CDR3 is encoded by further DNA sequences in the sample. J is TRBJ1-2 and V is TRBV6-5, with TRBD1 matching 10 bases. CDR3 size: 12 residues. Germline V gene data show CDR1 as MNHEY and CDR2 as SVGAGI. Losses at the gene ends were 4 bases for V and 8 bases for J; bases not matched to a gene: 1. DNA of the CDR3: TGTGCCAGCAGTTCGACAGGGGGCGGCTACACCTTC. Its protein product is CASSSTGGGYTF.

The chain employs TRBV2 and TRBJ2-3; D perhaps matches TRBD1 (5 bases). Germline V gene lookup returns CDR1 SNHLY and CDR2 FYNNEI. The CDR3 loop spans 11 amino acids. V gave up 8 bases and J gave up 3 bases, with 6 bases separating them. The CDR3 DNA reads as TGTGCCAGCGGGGCAACAGATACGCAGTATTTT. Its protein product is CASGATDTQYF. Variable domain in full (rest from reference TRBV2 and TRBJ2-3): EPEVTQTPSHQVTQMGQEVILRCVPISNHLYFYWYRQILGQKVEFLVSFYNNEISEKSEIFDDQFSVERPDGSNFTLKIRSTKLEDSAMYFCASGATDTQYFGPGTRLTVL.

CDR3 DNA sequence: TGTGCCAGTTCTCGAAGGCAGGGGGGTGAAAAACTGTTTTTT. It encodes CASSRRQGGEKLFF. The chain couples TRBV7-9 to TRBJ1-4, with TRBD1 identical over 7 bases. This CDR3 spans 14 amino acids. After removal of 9 bases from V and 7 bases from J, the junction contained 11 bases not matched to a gene. Germline lookup yields CDR1 SEHNR and CDR2 FQNEAQ (reference sequence).